These 26 T cell receptor beta chains were all obtained from the same sample, sequenced in a study of cytotoxic CD8 clonotypes in ibrutinib-treated CLL. Assay used: immunoSEQ multiplex PCR; TCRdb lists only in-frame clones, some missing. The data show around 300,000 clones, almost 80% seen once. The sequences come from PBMCs, collected before ibrutinib treatment. These receptor sequences come from a human donor with chronic lymphocytic leukemia.

Comment on this clone: At one of its ends the junction is not consistent with the germline gene, which may arise from a read error. The chain links TRBV23-1 to TRBJ1-3; D perhaps matches TRBD1 (5 bases). TRBV23-1 is designated an ORF whose function remains uncertain. There are 18 residues in the CDR3. The CDR3 protein is CASSQSSGRHHFGNTIYF. The CDR3 DNA reads as TGCGCCAGCAGTCAATCATCAGGGAGACACCATTTTGGAAACACTATATATTTT.

The gene calls are TRBV28 and TRBJ1-2, with 7 bases identical to TRBD1. The CDR3 has 12 amino acids. The germline gives CDR1 MDHEN, CDR2 SYDVKM. V shed 7 bases, J shed 8 bases, and the junction held 7 bases outside the gene matches. The CDR3 loop is CASIRQGTGYTF. CDR3 sequence (DNA): TGTGCCAGCATCCGACAGGGAACCGGCTACACCTTC.

The chain carries TRBV27 and TRBJ1-5; a weak D match, TRBD1 (5 bases). V was pared by 3 bases and J by 4 bases, with 13 bases between. The CDR3 covers 15 residues. Germline CDR1 is MNHEY and CDR2 is SMNVEV (reference sequence). CDR3 sequence (DNA): TGTGCCAGCAGTTTCCTAGGACAAGAAAATCAGCCCCAGCATTTT. Translated: CASSFLGQENQPQHF.

This clone appeared a single time. The J gene is TRBJ2-1, the V gene TRBV19; 12 positions agree with TRBD2. The CDR3 spans 15 residues. With V trimmed by 4 bases and J by 3 bases, 1 base remained unmatched. Per germline, CDR1 LNHDA and CDR2 SQIVND (reference sequence). CDR3 coding DNA: TGTGCCAGTAGTAAGGGACTAGCGGGCTACAATGAGCAGTTCTTC. It specifies CASSKGLAGYNEQFF.

This rearrangement joins TRBV15 to TRBJ2-2; no firm D call. Germline V gene data show CDR1 as LNHNV and CDR2 as YYDKDF (reference sequence). Trimming pared 3 bases from V and 6 bases from J, leaving 11 bases between. There are 14 residues in the CDR3. CDR3 amino acids: CATSSEGPPGELFF. The CDR3 nucleotides are TGTGCCACCAGCAGCGAAGGGCCTCCCGGGGAGCTGTTTTTT.

The CDR3 bases are TGTGCCAGCAGCCCCCGTTCAGGGGGCTCATACGAGCAGTACTTC. Protein: CASSPRSGGSYEQYF. This chain uses TRBV9 with TRBJ2-7, with TRBD1 identical over 8 bases. The germline gives CDR1 SGDLS, CDR2 YYNGEE. The CDR3 totals 15 residues. Losses at the gene ends were 4 bases for V and 4 bases for J; bases not matched to a gene: 10.

The count of this clone is one. The genes are TRBV4-1 and TRBJ2-5, with D perhaps TRBD1 (6 bases). CDR1 and CDR2 from the germline V gene are MGHRA and YSYEKL. Trimming shortened V by 3 bases and J by 5 bases, and 13 bases separated the two germline ends. This CDR3 has 14 amino acids. CDR3 sequence reads: CASSQNREWETQYF. CDR3 in DNA: TGCGCCAGCAGCCAGAACAGGGAGTGGGAGACCCAGTACTTC.

J is TRBJ2-2 and V is TRBV7-2; D might be TRBD2 (5 bases). With 1 base removed from V and 6 bases from J, the gap between germline ends came to 12 bases. The length of the CDR3 is 15 residues. Looked up from germline, CDR1 is SGHTA and CDR2 is FQGNSA. The CDR3 loop reads CASSLVRTSSGELFF. The CDR3 coding sequence is TGTGCCAGCAGCTTAGTCCGGACTTCCTCCGGGGAGCTGTTTTTT.

The genes are TRBV5-4 and TRBJ2-7, with a tentative D call TRBD2 (5 bases). CDR3 length: 13 residues. The germline CDR1 and CDR2 sequences are SGHNT and YYREEE (reference sequence). Trimming shortened V by 0 bases and J by 4 bases, and 8 bases separated the two germline ends. The CDR3 DNA follows: TGTGCCAGCAGCTTGGGACGGGAATACGAGCAGTACTTC. Its translation: CASSLGREYEQYF.

This clone was seen more than once but under ten times. This sequence joins TRBV29-1 and TRBJ1-1, with TRBD1 identical over 7 bases. CDR1 SQVTM and CDR2 ANQGSEA come from the germline V gene. There are 13 residues in the CDR3. The V and J ends lost 7 bases and 0 bases, in that order; junction bases with no gene match: 5. The CDR3 DNA is TGCAGCGAGCAGACAGGGTTGAACACTGAAGCTTTCTTT. Translated, it gives CSEQTGLNTEAFF.

V gene TRBV27 combines with J gene TRBJ2-7, with 7 bases aligning to TRBD1. The CDR3 contains 11 residues. In germline, CDR1 is MNHEY, CDR2 SMNVEV (reference sequence). Trimming at V came to 8 bases and at J to 5 bases, leaving 3 bases not matched to a gene. The CDR3 sequence is CASHRGDEQYF. CDR3 nucleotide sequence: TGTGCCAGCCACAGGGGAGACGAGCAGTACTTC.

The genes are TRBV18 and TRBJ2-7, with D perhaps TRBD2 (6 bases). The CDR3 length is 17 residues. Looked up from germline, CDR1 is KGHSH and CDR2 is LQKENI. The germline V and J ends were trimmed by 1 base and 3 bases, with 19 bases remaining between them. CDR3 protein: CASSPQPVGRELYEQYF. CDR3 nucleotides: TGTGCCAGCTCACCACAACCCGTAGGGCGGGAACTCTACGAGCAGTACTTC.

This rearrangement joins TRBV7-2 to TRBJ2-7, with D maybe TRBD1 (7 bases). The germline gives CDR1 SGHTA, CDR2 FQGNSA. The CDR3 covers 14 residues. The V gene lost 7 bases and the J gene lost 5 bases, with 18 bases spanning the gap. CDR3 protein: CASTLRGVGHEQYF. The CDR3, as DNA: TGTGCCAGCACCCTCAGGGGGGTTGGACACGAGCAGTACTTC.

The rearrangement links TRBV7-2 to TRBJ1-4; possibly TRBD1 for D (5 bases). V was clipped by 6 bases and J by 3 bases, with 11 bases between them. The V gene's germline CDR1 is SGHTA and CDR2 FQGNSA. The CDR3 has 14 residues. The chain's CDR3 is CASSPGNANEKLFF. The CDR3 DNA follows: TGTGCCAGCAGTCCAGGGAACGCTAATGAAAAACTGTTTTTT.

The genes are TRBV4-3 and TRBJ1-1; D gene unclear. This CDR3 region has 15 residues. Trimming pared 0 bases from V and 2 bases from J, leaving 10 bases between. CDR1 is LGHNA and CDR2 is YSLEER in the germline V gene. CDR3 amino acids: CASSQDPQFNTEAFF. The CDR3 bases are TGCGCCAGCAGCCAAGATCCACAGTTCAACACTGAAGCTTTCTTT.

The rearrangement uses TRBV9 and TRBJ2-7; D perhaps matches TRBD2 (6 bases). Germline lookup yields CDR1 SGDLS and CDR2 YYNGEE. The CDR3 has 13 amino acids. Trimming cost V 2 bases and J 6 bases, with 12 bases left between them. CDR3 sequence reads: CASSVGGTSEQYF. The CDR3 nucleotides read TGTGCCAGCAGCGTCGGGGGTACCTCCGAGCAGTACTTC.

This chain connects TRBV2 to TRBJ2-7; 13 bases are a match to TRBD2. Losses at the gene ends were 2 bases for V and 4 bases for J; bases not matched to a gene: 5. The CDR3 consists of 16 residues. Germline CDR1 reads SNHLY; CDR2 reads FYNNEI. The CDR3 spells CASSESGLAGVYEQYF. CDR3 in DNA: TGTGCCAGCAGTGAATCAGGACTAGCGGGAGTATACGAGCAGTACTTC.

The chain is built from TRBV30 and TRBJ1-2; weak D call: TRBD1 (6 bases). Per germline, CDR1 GTSNPN and CDR2 SVGIG (reference sequence). Trimming stripped 4 bases from V and 2 bases from J, with 17 bases between. This CDR3 comprises 15 residues. The CDR3 region has the DNA TGTGCCTGGACCAGAAGGACAGTATCCAACTATGGCTACACCTTC. Amino acids: CAWTRRTVSNYGYTF. Complete variable domain (other parts from reference TRBV30 and TRBJ1-2): SQTIHQWPATLVQPVGSPLSLECTVEGTSNPNLYWYRQAAGRGLQLLFYSVGIGQISSEVPQNLSASRPQDRQFILSSKKLLLSDSGFYLCAWTRRTVSNYGYTFGSGTRLTVV.

The rearrangement links TRBV10-3 to TRBJ1-5, with D hard to call. CDR1 ENHRY and CDR2 SYGVKD come from the germline V gene. This CDR3 contains 12 residues. V lost 8 bases and J 4 bases, leaving 9 bases between the germline ends. This CDR3 reads CAISSLNQPQHF. For the CDR3, the DNA is TGTGCCATCTCCAGCCTTAATCAGCCCCAGCATTTT.

The CDR3 DNA reads as TGTGCCAGCAGCCAAGAGGGGAGCCAGATAAGCACAGATACGCAGTATTTT. It translates to CASSQEGSQISTDTQYF. The chain employs TRBV4-2 and TRBJ2-3, with D perhaps matching TRBD2 (5 bases). The CDR3 loop spans 17 amino acids. V lost 0 bases to trimming and J lost 0 bases, with 13 bases between them. Germline loops: CDR1 LGHNA, CDR2 YNFKEQ.

This chain uses TRBV19 with TRBJ1-1, with D unresolved. Germline CDR1 is LNHDA and CDR2 is SQIVND (reference sequence). The CDR3 extends over 13 amino acids. V was cut by 5 bases and J by 5 bases, with 12 bases left in between. CDR3: CASSSGSTTEAFF. The CDR3 DNA reads as TGTGCCAGTAGTTCCGGCTCAACAACTGAAGCTTTCTTT.

J is TRBJ2-3 and V is TRBV9; 10 nucleotides match TRBD1. J was trimmed by 1 base and V by 4 bases; bases with no gene match: 9. Germline V gene sequence: CDR1 SGDLS, CDR2 YYNGEE. This CDR3 has 17 residues. In DNA form, the CDR3 reads TGTGCCAGCAGCCCCCGGGACAGGGGACTACGCACAGATACGCAGTATTTT. It codes for CASSPRDRGLRTDTQYF.

The chain joins TRBV7-2 to TRBJ2-7; D is possibly TRBD2 (6 bases). V was pared by 6 bases and J by 4 bases, with 13 bases between. Per germline, CDR1 SGHTA and CDR2 FQGNSA. This CDR3 spans 13 amino acids. CDR3 in DNA: TGTGCCAGCAGGGCCTTAGCGGAGTACGAGCAGTACTTC. Amino acids: CASRALAEYEQYF.

The chain links TRBV6-5 to TRBJ1-2; D unresolved. V was shortened by 3 bases and J by 3 bases, with 8 bases between the two germline ends. Germline V CDR1 and CDR2: MNHEY, SVGAGI. CDR3 length equals 13 residues. CDR3 residues: CASSYSLDYGYTF. As DNA, the CDR3 is TGTGCCAGCAGTTATTCGCTGGACTATGGCTACACCTTC.

This chain uses TRBV7-2 with TRBJ2-3; D is ambiguous. V was clipped by 1 base and J by 4 bases, with 12 bases between them. The CDR3 consists of 15 residues. Germline values: CDR1 SGHTA, CDR2 FQGNSA. The CDR3: CASSLVRKSSDTQYF. The CDR3, as DNA: TGTGCCAGCAGCTTAGTTCGAAAGTCTTCAGATACGCAGTATTTT.

The chain has TRBV5-6 and TRBJ2-7; 7 nucleotides match TRBD2. With 6 bases clipped from V and 0 bases from J, the junction kept 9 bases outside the gene matches. The germline CDR1 and CDR2 sequences are SGHDT and YYEEEE. CDR3 length: 15 amino acids. The CDR3 DNA reads as TGTGCCAGCAACCCGCGGGGGATTCACTCCTACGAGCAGTACTTC. This codes for CASNPRGIHSYEQYF.